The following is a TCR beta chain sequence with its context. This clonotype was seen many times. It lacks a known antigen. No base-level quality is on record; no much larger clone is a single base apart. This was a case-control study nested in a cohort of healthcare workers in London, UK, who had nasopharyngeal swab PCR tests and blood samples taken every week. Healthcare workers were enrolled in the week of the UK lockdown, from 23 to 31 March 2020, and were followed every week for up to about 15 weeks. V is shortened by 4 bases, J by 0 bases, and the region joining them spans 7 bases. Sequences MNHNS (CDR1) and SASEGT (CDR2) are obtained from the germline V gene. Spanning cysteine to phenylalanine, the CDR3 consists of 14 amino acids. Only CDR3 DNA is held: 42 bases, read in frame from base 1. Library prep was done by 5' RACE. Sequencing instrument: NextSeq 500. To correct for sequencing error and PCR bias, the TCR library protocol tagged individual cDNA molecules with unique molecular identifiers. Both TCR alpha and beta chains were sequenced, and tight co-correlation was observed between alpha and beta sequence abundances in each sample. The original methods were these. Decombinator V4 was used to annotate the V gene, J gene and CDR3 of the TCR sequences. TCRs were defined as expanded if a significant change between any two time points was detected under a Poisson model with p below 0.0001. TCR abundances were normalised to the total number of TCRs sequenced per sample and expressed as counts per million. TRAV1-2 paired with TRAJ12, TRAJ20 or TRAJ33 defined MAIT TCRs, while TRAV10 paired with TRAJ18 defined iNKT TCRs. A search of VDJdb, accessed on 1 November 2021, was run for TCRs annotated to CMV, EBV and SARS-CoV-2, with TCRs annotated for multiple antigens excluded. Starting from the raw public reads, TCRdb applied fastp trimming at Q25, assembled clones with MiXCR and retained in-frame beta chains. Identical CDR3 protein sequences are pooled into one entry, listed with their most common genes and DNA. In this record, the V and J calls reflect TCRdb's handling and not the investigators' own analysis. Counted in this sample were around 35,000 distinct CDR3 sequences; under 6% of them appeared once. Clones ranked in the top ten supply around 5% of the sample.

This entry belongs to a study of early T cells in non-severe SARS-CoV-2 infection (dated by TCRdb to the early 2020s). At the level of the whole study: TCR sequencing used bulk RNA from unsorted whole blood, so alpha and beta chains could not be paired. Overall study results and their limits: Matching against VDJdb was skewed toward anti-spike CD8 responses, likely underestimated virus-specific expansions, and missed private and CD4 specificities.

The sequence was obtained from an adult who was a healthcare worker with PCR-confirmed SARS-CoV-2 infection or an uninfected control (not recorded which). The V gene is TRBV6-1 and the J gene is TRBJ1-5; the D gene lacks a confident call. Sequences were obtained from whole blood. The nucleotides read TGTGCCAGCAGTGGTGACGGTAGCAATCAGCCCCAGCATTTT. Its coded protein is CASSGDGSNQPQHF.